The present entry profiles one T cell receptor beta chain with its context. Antigen unknown. This entry is derived from a study of identical twins. General study results and limits: Abundant beta clonotypes from cord blood had fewer insertions, unlike memory repertoires, which showed none.

CDR1 is DFQATT, CDR2 SNEGSKA, per germline (reference sequence). The CDR3 loop spans 10 amino acids. The trim removed 4 bases at V and 14 bases at J, leaving 5 bases unmatched. TCRdb fed the 5' RACE reads into MiXCR, producing one record per CDR3 protein. The table lists hundreds of thousands of distinct CDR3 sequences, 9% to 15% of them singletons. This sample also appeared in a second study, on yellow fever vaccine responses in identical twins.

Sequencing was performed on CD8+ T cells sorted from blood. The source of this sequence is a woman aged 18-30 years in good health. The V call is TRBV20-1, the J call TRBJ1-1, with 9 bases identical to TRBD1. CDR3 sequence: CSAIGTGWFF. CDR3 DNA: TGCAGTGCTATCGGGACAGGGTGGTTCTTT.